Listed here are 30 T cell receptor beta chains from one sample, sequenced in a study of blood T cell repertoires in COVID-19. The assay was immunoSEQ multiplex PCR, and TCRdb's table has in-frame clones only and misses some. The data contain around 59,000 clones, 65% to 85% of them singletons. The sequenced sample consisted of peripheral blood. These receptors originate from a man between 60 and 75 years old with acute or convalescent COVID-19.

The rearrangement joins TRBV10-3 to TRBJ2-1, with 8 bases fitting TRBD1. Germline V gene data show CDR1 as ENHRY and CDR2 as SYGVKD. The ends lost 6 bases at V and 7 bases at J; junction bases unmatched: 14. CDR3 size: 16 residues. CDR3: CAIRRSTGEQRNEQFF. The CDR3 bases are TGTGCCATCAGGCGATCGACAGGGGAGCAGAGGAATGAGCAGTTCTTC.

Only a few counts were recorded for this clone. This sequence joins TRBV6-2 or TRBV6-3 and TRBJ1-5; 8 bases agree with TRBD1. The trim removed 6 bases at V and 7 bases at J, leaving 11 bases unmatched. Germline CDR1 and CDR2: MNHEY and SVGEGT. There are 15 residues in the CDR3. CDR3 nucleotide sequence: TGTGCCAGCAGCCCCCCAGGGGGCAGGGGACAGCCCCAGCATTTT. It specifies CASSPPGGRGQPQHF.

The genes are TRBV9 and TRBJ1-4, with D possibly TRBD1 on 6 matching bases. This CDR3 contains 15 residues. Deletions cut 1 base from V and 7 bases from J, with 14 bases between. Germline V gives CDR1 SGDLS, CDR2 YYNGEE. The chain's CDR3 is CASSVMGTLGEKLFF. Written as DNA, the CDR3 is TGTGCCAGCAGCGTAATGGGGACACTGGGTGAAAAACTGTTTTTT.

This chain links TRBV3-1 (or the pseudogene TRBV3-2) with TRBJ1-1; possibly TRBD1 for D (5 bases). The length of the CDR3 is 12 residues. Per the germline V gene, CDR1 is LGHDT and CDR2 is YNNKEL (reference sequence). V lost 4 bases to trimming and J lost 12 bases, with 15 bases between them. The CDR3 DNA sequence: TGTGCCAGCAGCCCCCGGGACTGGAGGACTTTCTTT. Its translation: CASSPRDWRTFF.

The chain has TRBV10-3 and TRBJ1-1; 8 positions match TRBD1. The CDR3 is 14 amino acids. Germline V gene data show CDR1 as ENHRY and CDR2 as SYGVKD. After removal of 2 bases from V and 8 bases from J, the junction contained 7 bases not matched to a gene. The CDR3 protein is CAISEPRQGKEAFF. The CDR3 nucleotides read TGTGCCATCAGTGAGCCCAGACAGGGGAAGGAAGCTTTCTTT.

The CDR3 loop reads CASSLVGGGGNTIYF. The CDR3 DNA follows: TGTGCCAGCAGCTTGGTAGGGGGCGGAGGAAACACCATATATTTT. The rearrangement joins TRBV5-6 to TRBJ1-3, with 7 bases aligning to TRBD1. V shed 0 bases, J shed 4 bases, and the junction held 4 bases outside the gene matches. Germline V CDR1 and CDR2: SGHDT, YYEEEE. The CDR3 has 15 residues.

The V and J genes are TRBV15 and TRBJ1-1, with D maybe TRBD1 (5 bases). The CDR3 loop spans 16 amino acids. V was clipped by 4 bases and J by 4 bases, with 19 bases between them. Germline V CDR1 and CDR2: LNHNV, YYDKDF (reference sequence). The CDR3 DNA follows: TGTGCCACCAGCACGGGCTCTGGGGGGAGAGGCACTGAAGCTTTCTTT. It is translated as CATSTGSGGRGTEAFF.

The sample holds one count of this clone. V usage is TRBV18 and J usage is TRBJ1-3, with D hard to call. The V end was cut by 2 bases, the J end by 0 bases, with 17 bases between. CDR1 and CDR2 (germline): KGHSH, LQKENI. The CDR3 has 18 amino acids. The CDR3 loop is CASSPAPRTVSSGNTIYF. The CDR3, as DNA: TGTGCCAGCTCACCAGCCCCAAGAACGGTGAGCTCTGGAAACACCATATATTTT.

The genes are TRBV15 and TRBJ2-1; D is unclear. The CDR3 has 14 amino acids. Germline loops: CDR1 LNHNV, CDR2 YYDKDF (reference sequence). V lost 5 bases to trimming and J lost 1 base, with 9 bases between them. DNA of the CDR3: TGTGCCACCAGCGGGCGTTCTTCCTACAATGAGCAGTTCTTC. Its translation is CATSGRSSYNEQFF.

The rearrangement links TRBV27 to TRBJ1-3; D is unresolved. Germline values: CDR1 MNHEY, CDR2 SMNVEV (reference sequence). There are 14 residues in the CDR3. Trimming pared 2 bases from V and 4 bases from J, leaving 9 bases between. CDR3 region: CASSLSPRGNTIYF. DNA of the CDR3: TGTGCCAGCAGTTTAAGTCCCAGGGGAAACACCATATATTTT.

This clone was picked up a small number of times. DNA of the CDR3: TGTGCCAGCAGCTTCTACCAGGGAGATACGCAGTATTTT. Amino acids: CASSFYQGDTQYF. The V gene is TRBV7-2, the J gene TRBJ2-3, with D possibly being TRBD1 (5 bases). Trimming took 3 bases from V and 5 from J, leaving 9 bases between them. CDR1 is SGHTA and CDR2 is FQGNSA in the germline V gene. This CDR3 has 13 amino acids.

Only a few counts were recorded for this clone. The gene calls are TRBV9 and TRBJ2-3; D gene uncertain. In germline, CDR1 is SGDLS, CDR2 YYNGEE. The CDR3 extends over 16 amino acids. The V gene lost 0 bases and the J gene lost 0 bases, with 11 bases spanning the gap. The CDR3 DNA reads TGTGCCAGCAGCGTAGGAGGATTTGGGAGCACAGATACGCAGTATTTT. This codes for CASSVGGFGSTDTQYF.

This chain connects TRBV10-3 to TRBJ2-7; D gene uncertain. This CDR3 has 14 residues. V was trimmed by 5 bases and J by 2 bases, leaving 13 bases between them. Germline V lookup: CDR1 ENHRY, CDR2 SYGVKD. CDR3 in amino acids: CAISHPRSPYEQYF. CDR3 DNA sequence: TGTGCCATCAGTCATCCTCGGAGCCCCTACGAGCAGTACTTC.

This clone was observed a single time. The gene calls are TRBV6-2 or TRBV6-3 and TRBJ2-7, with 7 bases fitting TRBD1. Trimming took 6 bases from V and 5 from J; bases not matched to a gene: 10. There are 14 residues in the CDR3. CDR1 is MNHEY, CDR2 SVGEGT, per germline. The CDR3 region has the DNA TGTGCCAGCAGCCCCACGGGACAGTCCCACGAGCAGTACTTC. This encodes CASSPTGQSHEQYF.

CDR3 sequence: CTSSQGISKGNEQFF. CDR3 nucleotide sequence: TGCACCAGCAGCCAAGGGATCTCAAAGGGGAATGAGCAGTTCTTC. V and J are TRBV1 and TRBJ2-1; the table's D call, TRBD1, was not checked against the DNA. TRBV1 is assigned pseudogene status. There are 15 residues in the CDR3.

This chain links TRBV19 with TRBJ1-5; 7 nucleotides line up with TRBD1. CDR3 size: 14 residues. From germline, CDR1 is LNHDA and CDR2 SQIVND (reference sequence). Trimming took 5 bases from V and 3 from J; bases not matched to a gene: 4. The CDR3 sequence is CASSPDRINQPQHF. The CDR3 bases are TGTGCCAGTAGTCCGGACAGGATCAATCAGCCCCAGCATTTT.

The CDR3 protein is CASSQFQTNQISYEQYF. The CDR3 DNA sequence: TGCGCCAGCAGCCAATTCCAAACTAACCAAATCTCCTACGAGCAGTACTTC. The chain is built from TRBV4-1 and TRBJ2-7; D remains ambiguous. Germline lookup yields CDR1 MGHRA and CDR2 YSYEKL. This CDR3 spans 17 amino acids. Trimming cost V 2 bases and J 0 bases, with 17 bases left between them.

The gene calls are TRBV29-1 and TRBJ2-7, with a tentative D call TRBD1 (6 bases). V lost 6 bases to trimming and J lost 0 bases, with 12 bases between them. There are 13 residues in the CDR3. Per the germline V gene, CDR1 is SQVTM and CDR2 is ANQGSEA. In nucleotides, the CDR3 is TGCAGCGTCTCGGACAGCGTCTCCTACGAGCAGTACTTC. Its protein is CSVSDSVSYEQYF.

V and J are TRBV28 and TRBJ2-7; D is possibly TRBD2 (8 bases). Germline CDR1 reads MDHEN; CDR2 reads SYDVKM. The CDR3 covers 15 residues. V gave up 3 bases and J gave up 2 bases, with 14 bases separating them. The CDR3 spells CASSFSGTATYEQYF. The CDR3 region has the DNA TGTGCCAGCAGTTTTAGCGGGACAGCAACCTACGAGCAGTACTTC.

The chain recombines TRBV3-1 (or the pseudogene TRBV3-2) with TRBJ1-2; D remains ambiguous. Germline lookup yields CDR1 LGHDT and CDR2 YNNKEL (reference sequence). The CDR3 extends over 12 amino acids. Trimming pared 5 bases from V and 2 bases from J, leaving 6 bases between. CDR3 sequence: CASSGRNYGYTF. The CDR3 DNA is TGTGCCAGCAGCGGCAGAAACTATGGCTACACCTTC.

The chain uses TRBV2 and TRBJ2-5; tentatively, D is TRBD2 (5 bases). V was pared by 3 bases and J by 5 bases, with 10 bases between. CDR1 is SNHLY, CDR2 FYNNEI, per germline. This CDR3 is built from 13 residues. CDR3 region: CASSDRGEETQYF. In nucleotides, the CDR3 is TGTGCCAGCAGTGATCGGGGAGAGGAGACCCAGTACTTC.

The V gene is TRBV7-2, the J gene TRBJ2-3; 13 nucleotides line up with TRBD2. CDR3 length equals 18 residues. Germline CDR1 and CDR2: SGHTA and FQGNSA. With V trimmed by 5 bases and J by 4 bases, 12 bases remained unmatched. In nucleotides, the CDR3 is TGTGCCAGCAGCCGCTCAATTCTACTAGCGGGGGGGCCAGATACGCAGTATTTT. Translation: CASSRSILLAGGPDTQYF.

The genes are TRBV27 and TRBJ1-2; TRBD1 is a possible D gene (6 bases). Germline CDR1 is MNHEY and CDR2 is SMNVEV (reference sequence). V lost 6 bases, J lost 7 bases, and 24 bases lay in between. The CDR3 totals 16 residues. The CDR3 sequence: CASSFKTGDRFFGYTF. CDR3 DNA: TGTGCCAGCAGCTTTAAGACAGGAGATCGTTTTTTTGGCTACACCTTC.

The chain links TRBV7-2 to TRBJ2-3, with 7 bases matching TRBD1. V shed 5 bases, J shed 5 bases, and the junction held 7 bases outside the gene matches. The germline V gene has CDR1 SGHTA and CDR2 FQGNSA. CDR3 size: 14 residues. The CDR3 loop reads CASSLQGRQDTQYF. The CDR3 nucleotides read TGTGCCAGCAGCCTACAGGGGCGGCAAGATACGCAGTATTTT.

The chain uses TRBV5-1 and TRBJ2-5; 9 nucleotides line up with TRBD2. V gave up 4 bases and J gave up 6 bases; unmatched junction bases: 10. The CDR3 sequence is 15 residues long. Germline loops: CDR1 SGHRS, CDR2 YFSETQ. The CDR3 loop reads CASSPGTSSKKTQYF. CDR3 bases: TGCGCCAGCAGCCCCGGGACTAGCTCCAAGAAGACCCAGTACTTC.

This clone was observed a single time. This sequence joins TRBV6-1 and TRBJ2-1; 7 bases are shared with TRBD2. V lost 0 bases, J lost 5 bases, and 7 bases stayed unmatched. The CDR3 runs 16 residues. Germline V gene data show CDR1 as MNHNS and CDR2 as SASEGT. CDR3 residues: CASSEALGTTNNEQFF. The CDR3 DNA sequence: TGTGCCAGCAGTGAAGCGCTCGGGACTACCAACAATGAGCAGTTCTTC.

In its sample, this clone was seen once. The rearrangement uses TRBV6-1 and TRBJ1-1, with a weak D call TRBD1 (6 bases). Trimming removed 1 base from V and 7 bases from J, with 16 bases in between. This CDR3 has 15 amino acids. CDR1 and CDR2 from the germline V gene are MNHNS and SASEGT. For the CDR3, the DNA is TGTGCCAGCAGTGAAGAGGGTGGCAGGGGAAGTGAAGCTTTCTTT. Protein product: CASSEEGGRGSEAFF.

The J gene is TRBJ1-6, the V gene TRBV27; no firm D call. There are 15 residues in the CDR3. Germline V gene lookup returns CDR1 MNHEY and CDR2 SMNVEV (reference sequence). V lost 0 bases and J lost 5, with 8 bases in between. The CDR3 region is CASSLSGSNNSPLHF. In nucleotides, the CDR3 is TGTGCCAGCAGTTTATCGGGCAGCAATAATTCACCCCTCCACTTT.

About this clone: Distinct nucleotide sequences in the sample also encode this CDR3. V gene TRBV11-1 combines with J gene TRBJ2-5; D perhaps matches TRBD1 (6 bases). V gave up 5 bases and J gave up 0 bases, with 10 bases separating them. The germline V gene encodes CDR1 SGHAT and CDR2 FQDESV (reference sequence). This CDR3 has 14 amino acids. The CDR3 spells CASSHRTDQETQYF. The CDR3 DNA reads TGTGCCAGCAGCCATAGGACAGACCAAGAGACCCAGTACTTC.

There are a few counts of this clone. The V gene is TRBV3-1 (or the pseudogene TRBV3-2), the J gene TRBJ1-1; D gene uncertain. The CDR3 contains 12 residues. The germline CDR1 and CDR2 sequences are LGHDT and YNNKEL (reference sequence). V shed 1 base and J shed 4 bases, with 4 bases lying between them. The CDR3 DNA reads as TGTGCCAGCAGCCAAGCGGGCACTGAAGCTTTCTTT. Translation: CASSQAGTEAFF.